A selection of T cell receptor beta chains follows, all from one sample in a study of blood T cell repertoires in COVID-19. Only in-frame clones appear in the TCRdb table, and some are missing; sequencing was by immunoSEQ multiplex PCR. The sample holds roughly 200,000 clones; approximately 83% are singletons and the top ten take less than 5.5%. Sequencing was carried out using peripheral blood. The receptors come from a middle-aged man with active or convalescent COVID-19. Each CDR3 is given without its conserved first and last residue. Each record gives: J gene, V gene, CDR3 protein.

TRBJ1-5,TRBV10-2,ASSDQGSGGNQPQH
TRBJ2-7,TRBV9,ASSPSSGGLREQY
TRBJ2-3,TRBV24-1,ATSATPASGTSSTDTQY
TRBJ2-7,TRBV7-2,ASSLAGVGGASREQY
TRBJ2-7,TRBV6-1,ASSESLDSLTRQY
TRBJ2-5,TRBV7-2,ASSSRTGGRETQY
TRBJ2-7,TRBV12-3/TRBV12-4,ASSLGLVYEQY
TRBJ2-7,TRBV9,ASSVGASGGAYEQY
TRBJ1-1,TRBV5-1,ASSFQGDTEAF
TRBJ2-2,TRBV2,ASSPLEGWTGELF
TRBJ2-1,TRBV7-2,ASSPRDRDNEQF
TRBJ1-5,TRBV18,ASSPGQGGNQPQH
TRBJ2-2,TRBV6-5,ASSTWTGQNGELF